Below, 5 T cell receptor beta chains from the same sample are listed, as sequenced in a study of T cell changes during pregnancy in multiple sclerosis. Libraries were prepared by immunoSEQ multiplex PCR; TCRdb keeps only in-frame clonotypes and omits some of them. This table holds nearly 50,000 clones, approximately 95% found once. The material was CD4+ T cells from peripheral blood mononuclear cells, obtained in the first trimester of pregnancy. The receptors stem from a female donor with multiple sclerosis, enrolled in a pregnancy study.

This clone was observed once. The rearrangement joins TRBV5-1 to TRBJ2-2, with 7 nucleotides matching TRBD2. Germline V gene data show CDR1 as SGHRS and CDR2 as YFSETQ. This CDR3 contains 16 residues. The trim removed 4 bases at V and 6 bases at J, leaving 12 bases unmatched. The CDR3 is CASSQVSGGISGELFF. The DNA for the CDR3 is TGCGCCAGCAGCCAGGTCTCCGGGGGGATATCCGGGGAGCTGTTTTTT.

This chain links TRBV5-6 with TRBJ2-5, with 10 bases identical to TRBD1. The CDR3 loop spans 16 amino acids. The V gene end was trimmed by 3 bases and the J gene end by 0 bases; junction bases not matched to a gene: 5. The germline V gene has CDR1 SGHDT and CDR2 YYEEEE. The CDR3 coding sequence is TGTGCCAGCAGCTACGTGACAGGGGGCAACCAAGAGACCCAGTACTTC. It is translated as CASSYVTGGNQETQYF.

CDR3 sequence reads: CASSSRDREAFF. As DNA, the CDR3 is TGTGCCAGCAGTTCCCGGGACAGGGAAGCTTTCTTT. The chain recombines TRBV28 with TRBJ1-1; TRBD1 matches at 8 bases. The germline CDR1 and CDR2 sequences are MDHEN and SYDVKM. The V and J ends lost 4 bases and 8 bases, in that order; junction bases with no gene match: 3. The CDR3 sequence is 12 residues long.

The chain links TRBV11-3 to TRBJ2-1; 7 bases are a match to TRBD2. V was pared by 5 bases and J by 10 bases, with 5 bases of the junction left unmatched. The CDR3 is made up of 12 amino acids. The germline CDR1 and CDR2 sequences are SGHNT and YENEEA. The CDR3, as DNA: TGTGCCAGCAGCCAGACTAGCAACGAGCAGTTCTTC. Amino acids: CASSQTSNEQFF. Full variable domain (remainder filled in from reference TRBV11-3 and TRBJ2-1): EAGVVQSPRYKIIEKKQPVAFWCNPISGHNTLYWYLQNLGQGPELLIRYENEEAVDDSQLPKDRFSAERLKGVDSTLKIQPAELGDSAVYLCASSQTSNEQFFGPGTRLTVL.

The chain is built from TRBV7-2 and TRBJ2-7; 9 bases line up with TRBD2. The V segment lost 2 bases and the J segment 0 bases; nucleotides outside the gene matches: 5. This CDR3 has 16 amino acids. Germline V gene lookup returns CDR1 SGHTA and CDR2 FQGNSA. Here the CDR3 reads CASSLSGGPLSYEQYF. In nucleotides, the CDR3 is TGTGCCAGCAGCTTAAGCGGGGGGCCCCTCTCCTACGAGCAGTACTTC.